A single sample gave rise to the 14 T cell receptor beta chains below, sequenced in a study of blood T cells in healthy people across ages. The authors ran a second PCR of about 6 to 11 cycles using a sample-barcoded 5' primer and a J-beta primer mix. TCRdb re-called the 5' RACE reads with MiXCR, one entry per CDR3 protein. The sample has fewer than 800,000 distinct CDR3 sequences, around 48% seen once. Material: blood. These receptors all stem from a woman in her sixties in good health.

The chain recombines TRBV5-6 with TRBJ2-5; 12 bases line up with TRBD2. This CDR3 comprises 14 residues. Germline assignment: CDR1 SGHDT and CDR2 YYEEEE. Unmatched junction bases numbered 4, after V lost 0 bases and J lost 10 bases. Here the CDR3 DNA reads TGTGCCAGCAGCTTGGGGACTAGCGGGATGAGCCAGTACTTC. This sequence encodes CASSLGTSGMSQYF. Full variable domain (outside the CDR3, taken from reference TRBV5-6 and TRBJ2-5): DAGVTQSPTHLIKTRGQQVTLRCSPKSGHDTVSWYQQALGQGPQFIFQYYEEEERQRGNFPDRFSGHQFPNYSSELNVNALLLGDSALYLCASSLGTSGMSQYFGPGTRLLVL.

The rearrangement links TRBV18 to TRBJ2-1; D ambiguous. The ends were cut back, 0 bases at V and 5 bases at J, with 5 bases in the middle. This CDR3 is 13 amino acids long. Germline CDR1 is KGHSH and CDR2 is LQKENI. The CDR3 reads CASSPPWNNEQFF. CDR3 in DNA: TGTGCCAGCTCACCACCGTGGAACAATGAGCAGTTCTTC.

This chain joins TRBV28 and TRBJ2-3; TRBD2 matches at 7 bases. Looked up from germline, CDR1 is MDHEN and CDR2 is SYDVKM. The CDR3 has 14 amino acids. J was trimmed by 0 bases and V by 11 bases; bases with no gene match: 8. CDR3 coding DNA: TGTGCCGGACGGGGGGAAGCTAGCACAGATACGCAGTATTTT. Amino acids: CAGRGEASTDTQYF.

This clonotype appeared once. The CDR3 is CAITSTSGIHYNEQFF. CDR3 DNA sequence: TGTGCCATCACCTCGACTAGCGGGATCCACTACAATGAGCAGTTCTTC. The J gene is TRBJ2-1, the V gene TRBV10-3; 11 bases align to TRBD2. CDR3 length equals 16 residues. Per germline, CDR1 ENHRY and CDR2 SYGVKD. V lost 7 bases to trimming and J lost 3 bases; unmatched junction nucleotides: 8.

This clonotype was counted ten times or more. The rearrangement joins TRBV6-6 to TRBJ2-7, with TRBD1 as a possible D gene (6 bases). Germline V gives CDR1 MNHNY, CDR2 SVGAGI (reference sequence). V was cut by 0 bases and J by 2 bases, with 8 bases left in between. The CDR3 has 14 amino acids. CDR3 sequence (DNA): TGTGCCAGCAGTTACTCACAGGGCACCTACGAGCAGTACTTC. Encoded protein: CASSYSQGTYEQYF.

The rearrangement uses TRBV29-1 and TRBJ1-2; D is perhaps TRBD1 (5 bases). This CDR3 is built from 9 residues. Looked up from germline, CDR1 is SQVTM and CDR2 is ANQGSEA. The CDR3 DNA follows: TGCACCGGGGGGGATGGCTACACCTTC. Its protein product is CTGGDGYTF.

CDR3 in amino acids: CASSLETQNYGYTF. The CDR3 nucleotides are TGCGCCAGCAGCTTGGAGACACAGAACTATGGCTACACCTTC. This sequence joins TRBV5-1 and TRBJ1-2, with D unclear. Trimming removed 0 bases at V and 2 bases at J, with 8 bases between. Germline V gene lookup returns CDR1 SGHRS and CDR2 YFSETQ. The CDR3 covers 14 residues.

As concerns this clonotype: Given a much more abundant clone one base away, this may be a read error. The rearrangement links TRBV25-1 to TRBJ1-4, with TRBD1 as a possible D gene (5 bases). Germline-derived CDR1 and CDR2 are MGHDK and SYGVNS. This CDR3 has 14 amino acids. CDR3 sequence (DNA): TGTGCCGGCAGTGAAGGGGCAAGAGAAGAAAAACTGTTTTTT. This translates into CAGSEGAREEKLFF. Combining the CDR3 with reference TRBV25-1 and TRBJ1-4 gives the whole variable domain EADIYQTPRYLVIGTGKKITLECSQTMGHDKMYWYQQDPGMELHLIHYSYGVNSTEKGDLSSESTVSRIRTEHFPLTLESARPSHTSQYLCAGSEGAREEKLFFGSGTQLSVL.

The chain couples TRBV20-1 to TRBJ1-2, with 7 bases fitting TRBD1. Germline CDR1 reads DFQATT; CDR2 reads SNEGSKA (reference sequence). Trimming took 7 bases from V and 4 from J; bases not matched to a gene: 12. CDR3 length equals 14 residues. The DNA for the CDR3 is TGCAGTGTTCTAGGGGGACAGAAGTTCTATGGCTACACCTTC. Its protein product is CSVLGGQKFYGYTF.

The chain uses TRBV3-1 and TRBJ2-1; D remains unclear. Germline V gene sequence: CDR1 LGHDT, CDR2 YNNKEL (reference sequence). The CDR3 runs 14 residues. Trimming pared 3 bases from V and 6 bases from J, leaving 12 bases between. CDR3: CASSHSSKGNEQFF. DNA for the CDR3: TGTGCCAGCAGCCATTCATCGAAGGGCAATGAGCAGTTCTTC.

The chain has TRBV27 and TRBJ2-7; D unresolved. This CDR3 has 17 residues. V was trimmed by 7 bases and J by 0 bases, leaving 22 bases between them. Germline V lookup: CDR1 MNHEY, CDR2 SMNVEV (reference sequence). Here the CDR3 reads CASIPSLILLNSYEQYF. CDR3 coding DNA: TGTGCCAGCATCCCGTCCCTAATACTACTGAACTCCTACGAGCAGTACTTC.

This chain joins TRBV20-1 and TRBJ2-1; 8 bases line up with TRBD2. The CDR3 consists of 15 residues. Unmatched junction bases numbered 13, after V lost 6 bases and J lost 6 bases. Germline CDR1 and CDR2: DFQATT and SNEGSKA (reference sequence). The CDR3 region has the DNA TGCAGTGCGAGTGAGGCGGGAGGAGTAGGCAATGAGCAGTTCTTC. Amino acids: CSASEAGGVGNEQFF.

V is TRBV30 and J is TRBJ1-5; 10 nucleotides align to TRBD1. Germline assignment: CDR1 GTSNPN and CDR2 SVGIG (reference sequence). Trimming cost V 1 base and J 6 bases; bases outside gene matches: 3. CDR3 size: 14 residues. CDR3 loop: CAWSGTGGSQPQHF. The CDR3, as DNA: TGTGCCTGGAGTGGGACAGGGGGGAGTCAGCCCCAGCATTTT. The full variable domain, its missing parts supplied by reference TRBV30 and TRBJ1-5, is SQTIHQWPATLVQPVGSPLSLECTVEGTSNPNLYWYRQAAGRGLQLLFYSVGIGQISSEVPQNLSASRPQDRQFILSSKKLLLSDSGFYLCAWSGTGGSQPQHFGDGTRLSIL.

The chain has TRBV7-2 and TRBJ2-7; TRBD2 agrees at 9 bases. V lost 5 bases, J lost 5 bases, and 7 bases stayed unmatched. CDR3 length equals 14 residues. The germline gives CDR1 SGHTA, CDR2 FQGNSA. This CDR3 is CASSLGTSRHEQYF. The CDR3 bases are TGTGCCAGCAGCCTAGGGACTAGCAGACACGAGCAGTACTTC.